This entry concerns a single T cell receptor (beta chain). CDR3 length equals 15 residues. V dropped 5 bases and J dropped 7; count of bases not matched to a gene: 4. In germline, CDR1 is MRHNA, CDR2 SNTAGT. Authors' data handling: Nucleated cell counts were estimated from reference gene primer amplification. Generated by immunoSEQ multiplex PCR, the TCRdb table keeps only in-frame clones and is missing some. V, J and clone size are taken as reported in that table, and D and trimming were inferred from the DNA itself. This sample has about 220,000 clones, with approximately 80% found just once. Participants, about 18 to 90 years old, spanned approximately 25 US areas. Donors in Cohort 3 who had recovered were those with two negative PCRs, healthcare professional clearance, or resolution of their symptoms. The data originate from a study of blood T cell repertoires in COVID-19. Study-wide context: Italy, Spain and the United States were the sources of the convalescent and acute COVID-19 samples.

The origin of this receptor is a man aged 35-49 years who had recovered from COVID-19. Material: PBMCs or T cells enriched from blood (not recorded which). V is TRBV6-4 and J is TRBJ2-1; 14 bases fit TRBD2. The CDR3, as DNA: TGTGCCAGCAGTCGCGGGACTAGCGGGGGAAATGAGCAGTTCTTC. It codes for CASSRGTSGGNEQFF.